This record looks at one T cell receptor beta chain sequence and its context. Data came from immunoSEQ multiplex PCR; TCRdb stores just in-frame clones and leaves some out. The repertoire holds tens of thousands of clones, with approximately 90% as singletons. The data belong to a study of OX40 agonist ivuxolimab in advanced cancers. This CDR3 spans 14 amino acids. The J segment lost 4 bases and the V segment lost 3 bases, leaving 6 bases of the junction unmatched. CDR1 and CDR2 from the germline V gene are MDHEN and SYDVKM. This TCR came from an adult with an advanced solid tumor such as melanoma, head and neck, liver or kidney cancer. This material consisted of CD4+ or CD8+ T cells sorted from blood, taken in a trial of the OX40 agonist ivuxolimab. The chain links TRBV28 to TRBJ2-7; 7 nucleotides agree with TRBD1. CDR3: CASSFKQGIYEQYF. CDR3 DNA: TGTGCCAGCAGTTTCAAACAGGGGATATACGAGCAGTACTTC.